Following are 4 T cell receptor beta chains from one sample sequenced in a study of neurological immune-mediated disorders. A single record per CDR3 protein comes from TCRdb applying MiXCR to the 5' RACE reads. The sample has under 80,000 distinct CDR3 sequences, 13% to 15% seen once. The sequencing sample was made of PBMCs. Receptors were obtained from a woman aged 45-65 years in good health.

This clonotype was recorded many times. This rearrangement joins TRBV5-1 to TRBJ2-2, with no clear D. V was shortened by 1 base and J by 6 bases, with 7 bases between the two germline ends. Germline V gene lookup returns CDR1 SGHRS and CDR2 YFSETQ. The CDR3 runs to 13 residues. CDR3 nucleotides: TGCGCCAGCAGCTTGTTGGGTCCCGGGGAGCTGTTTTTT. Its protein product is CASSLLGPGELFF.

This clonotype appeared a few times. The chain carries TRBV28 and TRBJ2-7, with D unclear. Trimming cost V 2 bases and J 6 bases, with 5 bases left between them. Germline CDR1 is MDHEN and CDR2 is SYDVKM. This CDR3 region has 11 residues. CDR3 residues: CASSLRGEQYF. The CDR3 region has the DNA TGTGCCAGCAGTTTACGCGGCGAGCAGTACTTC.

This clonotype was recorded at least ten times. The chain carries TRBV2 and TRBJ2-3; 7 bases fit TRBD2. Trimming removed 7 bases from V and 1 base from J; junction bases left unmatched: 8. This CDR3 region has 15 residues. Germline lookup yields CDR1 SNHLY and CDR2 FYNNEI. The CDR3: CASTTGLFGTDTQYF. As DNA, the CDR3 is TGTGCCAGCACTACGGGACTATTTGGCACAGATACGCAGTATTTT.

This clonotype showed up just a few times. The gene calls are TRBV5-5 and TRBJ2-3; D tentatively reads TRBD1 or TRBD2 (5 bases each). This CDR3 is built from 15 residues. V was cut by 2 bases and J by 5 bases, with 15 bases left in between. Germline values: CDR1 SGHKS, CDR2 YYEKEE (reference sequence). CDR3 nucleotides: TGTGCCAGCAGCTTTCTGCAGGGAGTCGTAGATACGCAGTATTTT. The encoded protein is CASSFLQGVVDTQYF.